The 21 T cell receptor beta chains given below trace back to one sample, sequenced in a study of T cell repertoires in cytomegalovirus infection. MiXCR, applied by TCRdb to the reads, yields one record per CDR3 protein. The table includes fewer than 400,000 distinct CDR3 sequences, over 15% detected once. Sequenced: PBMCs. Receptor source: a human donor in good health (CMV status not recorded). Some clones in this sample may be carry-over from other donors' samples.

This clonotype was seen many times. This chain connects TRBV7-8 to TRBJ2-3, with unresolved D. The CDR3 has 13 residues. CDR1 is SGHVS, CDR2 FQNEAQ, per germline. The V and J ends lost 6 bases and 0 bases respectively, with 7 bases between them. For the CDR3, the DNA is TGTGCCAGCAGGGGCTGGAGCACAGATACGCAGTATTTT. It yields the protein CASRGWSTDTQYF. Together with reference TRBV7-8 and TRBJ2-3, the CDR3 gives the full variable domain: GAGVSQSPRYKVAKRGQDVALRCDPISGHVSLFWYQQALGQGPEFLTYFQNEAQLDKSGLPSDRFFAERPEGSVSTLKIQRTQQEDSAVYLCASRGWSTDTQYFGPGTRLTVL.

This chain uses TRBV20-1 with TRBJ2-7, with TRBD2 as a possible D gene (6 bases). The CDR3 is 12 residues long. The germline V and J ends were trimmed by 3 bases and 5 bases, with 11 bases remaining between them. Germline V gene data show CDR1 as DFQATT and CDR2 as SNEGSKA (reference sequence). The chain's CDR3 is CSASGSRDEQYF. The CDR3 nucleotides read TGCAGTGCTAGCGGGAGCCGGGACGAGCAGTACTTC.

This clonotype was detected many times. The chain couples TRBV6-1 to TRBJ2-1, with 9 bases fitting TRBD2. CDR1 and CDR2 (germline): MNHNS, SASEGT. The CDR3 length is 16 residues. The V gene end was trimmed by 6 bases and the J gene end by 9 bases; junction bases not matched to a gene: 15. The CDR3 DNA reads as TGTGCCAGCAGACATTACGAGGGGCTAGCGGGAACTGAGCAGTTCTTC. It translates to CASRHYEGLAGTEQFF.

This clonotype was counted between two and nine times. The chain joins TRBV5-4 to TRBJ1-2; the D is unclear. Germline-derived CDR1 and CDR2 are SGHNT and YYREEE (reference sequence). This CDR3 has 12 amino acids. V was pared by 0 bases and J by 8 bases, with 8 bases between. The CDR3 DNA sequence: TGTGCCAGCAGCTTGGCCCGGGGAGGCTACACCTTC. This encodes CASSLARGGYTF.

The V and J genes are TRBV30 and TRBJ1-4; possibly TRBD1 for D (5 bases). V shed 3 bases and J shed 6 bases, with 11 bases lying between them. CDR3 size: 13 residues. The germline CDR1 and CDR2 sequences are GTSNPN and SVGIG (reference sequence). CDR3 DNA: TGTGCCTGGAGCGGGCAGGGTGATGAAAAACTGTTTTTT. Its translation: CAWSGQGDEKLFF.

The chain has TRBV7-9 and TRBJ1-2; D remains ambiguous. This CDR3 comprises 12 residues. Germline V gene sequence: CDR1 SEHNR, CDR2 FQNEAQ (reference sequence). V was clipped by 10 bases and J by 4 bases, with 13 bases between them. In DNA form, the CDR3 reads TGTGCCACCGCGGCGGGTGGCTATGGCTACACCTTC. This translates into CATAAGGYGYTF.

In this sample, this clonotype turned up many times. The J gene is TRBJ2-2, the V gene TRBV28, with 8 bases fitting TRBD1. Germline CDR1 reads MDHEN; CDR2 reads SYDVKM. The CDR3 has 17 amino acids. The trim removed 5 bases at V and 5 bases at J, leaving 13 bases unmatched. The CDR3 nucleotides are TGTGCCAGCAGTCAAACCTTGAGACAGGGGAGGACCGGGGAGCTGTTTTTT. Protein product: CASSQTLRQGRTGELFF.

This clonotype was counted a few times. The chain joins TRBV10-3 to TRBJ2-7, with D maybe TRBD2 (5 bases). The CDR3 runs 13 residues. In germline, CDR1 is ENHRY, CDR2 SYGVKD. Trimming shortened V by 2 bases and J by 7 bases, and 12 bases separated the two germline ends. DNA of the CDR3: TGTGCCATCAGTGAGCGGGATGTGAGAGAGCAGTACTTC. It codes for CAISERDVREQYF.

In this sample, this clonotype turned up many times. The rearrangement links TRBV7-9 to TRBJ2-5; 9 nucleotides line up with TRBD2. The CDR3 is made up of 20 amino acids. The J segment lost 2 bases and the V segment lost 1 base, leaving 17 bases of the junction unmatched. CDR1 is SEHNR and CDR2 is FQNEAQ in the germline V gene (reference sequence). For the CDR3, the DNA is TGTGCCAGCAGCTTAGGGTACTCGGGAACGAGCGGGGGGCCACAAGAGACCCAGTACTTC. This encodes CASSLGYSGTSGGPQETQYF.

This clonotype has ten or more counts. This rearrangement joins TRBV7-9 to TRBJ1-1, with a possible D match to TRBD1 (5 bases). The V and J ends lost 6 bases and 1 base respectively, with 15 bases between them. Looked up from germline, CDR1 is SEHNR and CDR2 is FQNEAQ (reference sequence). CDR3 length equals 15 residues. The CDR3 region has the DNA TGTGCCAGCAGTCTAGGGGATCCGTCGAACACTGAAGCTTTCTTT. Amino acid sequence: CASSLGDPSNTEAFF.

The CDR3 nucleotides read TGTGCCAGCAGTTTCGGGATGTTCTACGAGCAGTACTTC. This encodes CASSFGMFYEQYF. The V and J genes are TRBV6-1 and TRBJ2-7; D may be TRBD2 (5 bases). The V end lost 5 bases, the J end lost 3 bases, and 11 bases lay between the germline ends. This CDR3 is built from 13 residues. Germline V CDR1 and CDR2: MNHNS, SASEGT.

The chain is built from TRBV20-1 and TRBJ2-5, with TRBD2 identical over 8 bases. The V gene's germline CDR1 is DFQATT and CDR2 SNEGSKA (reference sequence). The CDR3 runs to 13 residues. Trimming took 5 bases from V and 4 from J; bases not matched to a gene: 6. The CDR3 protein is CSAPGTRGETQYF. The CDR3, as DNA: TGCAGTGCTCCCGGGACTAGAGGAGAGACCCAGTACTTC.

This clonotype was recorded a few times. V usage is TRBV5-6 and J usage is TRBJ2-1, with TRBD2 matching 10 bases. V was clipped by 1 base and J by 7 bases; unmatched bases: 5. Looked up from germline, CDR1 is SGHDT and CDR2 is YYEEEE. The CDR3 spans 15 residues. Here the CDR3 reads CASSLSGRDWNEQFF. For the CDR3, the DNA is TGTGCCAGCAGCTTGAGCGGGAGGGATTGGAATGAGCAGTTCTTC.

This clonotype came up many times. The CDR3 spells CASSLLAGAAEQFF. The CDR3 region has the DNA TGTGCCAGCAGCCTCCTAGCGGGAGCCGCGGAGCAGTTCTTC. The chain combines TRBV7-9 with TRBJ2-1; 10 bases align to TRBD2. The CDR3 consists of 14 residues. Germline lookup yields CDR1 SEHNR and CDR2 FQNEAQ (reference sequence). V gave up 5 bases and J gave up 10 bases; unmatched junction bases: 8. Supplemented by reference TRBV7-9 and TRBJ2-1, the full variable domain reads DTGVSQNPRHKITKRGQNVTFRCDPISEHNRLYWYRQTLGQGPEFLTYFQNEAQLEKSRLLSDRFSAERPKGSFSTLEIQRTEQGDSAMYLCASSLLAGAAEQFFGPGTRLTVL.

This clonotype occurred many times. The chain couples TRBV19 to TRBJ2-1; D remains unclear. Looked up from germline, CDR1 is LNHDA and CDR2 is SQIVND (reference sequence). V was cut by 7 bases and J by 10 bases, with 14 bases left in between. CDR3 size: 12 residues. The CDR3 is CASKGPVEEQFF. DNA of the CDR3: TGTGCCAGTAAAGGCCCCGTGGAGGAGCAGTTCTTC.

V is TRBV11-2 and J is TRBJ2-1, with 8 bases lining up with TRBD2. The ends lost 4 bases at V and 4 bases at J; junction bases unmatched: 9. This CDR3 has 16 amino acids. Per the germline V gene, CDR1 is SGHAT and CDR2 is FQNNGV. As DNA, the CDR3 is TGTGCCAGCAGCTCCCTCCGGGGGGGAGATTACAATGAGCAGTTCTTC. Its translation: CASSSLRGGDYNEQFF.

The chain recombines TRBV12-3 or TRBV12-4 with TRBJ2-7; 12 bases match TRBD1. V dropped 5 bases and J dropped 9; count of bases not matched to a gene: 11. The length of the CDR3 is 15 residues. The CDR3 loop reads CASSPSGTGGDGQYF. In DNA form, the CDR3 reads TGTGCCAGCAGTCCCTCCGGGACAGGGGGCGACGGGCAGTACTTC.

The chain couples TRBV27 to TRBJ1-4; no reliable D call. The CDR3 extends over 12 amino acids. Trimming cost V 6 bases and J 10 bases, with 12 bases left between them. Germline V gene lookup returns CDR1 MNHEY and CDR2 SMNVEV (reference sequence). The CDR3 DNA is TGTGCCAGCAGACCACCGATAGGAAAACTGTTTTTT. Protein product: CASRPPIGKLFF.

The rearrangement joins TRBV7-6 to TRBJ2-1, with no clear D. Germline V gene lookup returns CDR1 SGHVS and CDR2 FNYEAQ. Trimming left V 6 bases short and J 6 bases short, with 9 bases between. The CDR3 runs 12 residues. The CDR3 DNA follows: TGTGCCAGCAGACATAGCAGCAATGAGCAGTTCTTC. Translated: CASRHSSNEQFF.

The J gene is TRBJ2-4, the V gene TRBV5-1, with 9 nucleotides matching TRBD1. The V gene end was trimmed by 4 bases and the J gene end by 4 bases; junction bases not matched to a gene: 15. Germline CDR1 is SGHRS and CDR2 is YFSETQ. The CDR3 extends over 18 amino acids. In nucleotides, the CDR3 is TGCGCCAGCAGCCGGGACGCTGGGACAGGGAGGAAAAAAAACATTCAGTACTTC. Protein: CASSRDAGTGRKKNIQYF.

This clonotype was picked up many times. The genes are TRBV7-9 and TRBJ1-4, with 9 bases that match TRBD1. The CDR3 consists of 15 residues. The V segment lost 5 bases and the J segment 6 bases; nucleotides outside the gene matches: 7. The germline CDR1 and CDR2 sequences are SEHNR and FQNEAQ (reference sequence). CDR3 in amino acids: CASSRRQGGDEKLFF. CDR3 nucleotide sequence: TGTGCCAGCAGCCGACGACAGGGGGGCGATGAAAAACTGTTTTTT.